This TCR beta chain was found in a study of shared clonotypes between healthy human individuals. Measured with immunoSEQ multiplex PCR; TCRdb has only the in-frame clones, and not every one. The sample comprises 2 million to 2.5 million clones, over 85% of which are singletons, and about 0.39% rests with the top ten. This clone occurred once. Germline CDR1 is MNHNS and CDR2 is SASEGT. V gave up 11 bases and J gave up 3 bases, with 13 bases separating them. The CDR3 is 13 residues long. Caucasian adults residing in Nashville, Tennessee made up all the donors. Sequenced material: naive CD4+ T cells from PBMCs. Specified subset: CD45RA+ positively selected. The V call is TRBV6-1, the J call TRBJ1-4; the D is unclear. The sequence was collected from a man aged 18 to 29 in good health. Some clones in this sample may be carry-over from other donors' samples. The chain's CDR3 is CAGREASNEKLFF. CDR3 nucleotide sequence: TGTGCCGGCCGGGAGGCATCTAATGAAAAACTGTTTTTT.